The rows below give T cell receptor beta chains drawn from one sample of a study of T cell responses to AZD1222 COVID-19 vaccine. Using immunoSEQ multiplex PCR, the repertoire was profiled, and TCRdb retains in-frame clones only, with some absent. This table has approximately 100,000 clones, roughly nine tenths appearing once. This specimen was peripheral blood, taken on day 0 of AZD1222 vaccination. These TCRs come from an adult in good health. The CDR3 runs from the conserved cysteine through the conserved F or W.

CDR3aa: CATSDWGTGSQETQYF
j_gene: TRBJ2-5
v_gene: TRBV24-1

CDR3aa: CASSLTLAFSYEQYF
j_gene: TRBJ2-7
v_gene: TRBV6-5

CDR3aa: CASSRPGTGTQYF
j_gene: TRBJ2-5
v_gene: TRBV6-5

CDR3aa: CASSQEEGNTIYF
j_gene: TRBJ1-3
v_gene: TRBV4-3

CDR3aa: CASSPSRGGQYNEQFF
j_gene: TRBJ2-1
v_gene: TRBV18

CDR3aa: CASSQDSGFRANYGYTF
j_gene: TRBJ1-2
v_gene: TRBV4-3

CDR3aa: CASTAIQGGYSPLHF
j_gene: TRBJ1-6
v_gene: TRBV7-9

CDR3aa: CASSLTSGPSEQFF
j_gene: TRBJ2-1
v_gene: TRBV11-2

CDR3aa: CASSSGRNTEAFF
j_gene: TRBJ1-1
v_gene: TRBV5-1

CDR3aa: CASSLKYRGGEEQYF
j_gene: TRBJ2-7
v_gene: TRBV4-1

CDR3aa: CASSAPGQHFNKAFF
j_gene: TRBJ1-1
v_gene: TRBV5-4

CDR3aa: CASSISSGGFSGGREQYF
j_gene: TRBJ2-7
v_gene: TRBV19

CDR3aa: CASSARTLFLTGELFF
j_gene: TRBJ2-2
v_gene: TRBV9

CDR3aa: CAISERTGTGVEQYF
j_gene: TRBJ2-7
v_gene: TRBV10-3

CDR3aa: CASSSSGARSPLHF
j_gene: TRBJ1-6
v_gene: TRBV7-8

CDR3aa: CASSQVPGQGTDTQYF
j_gene: TRBJ2-3
v_gene: TRBV3-1/TRBV3-2

CDR3aa: CASSFRGPQHF
j_gene: TRBJ1-5
v_gene: TRBV28

CDR3aa: CASRRQGAEAFF
j_gene: TRBJ1-1
v_gene: TRBV19

CDR3aa: CASSEYPGGSETQYF
j_gene: TRBJ2-5
v_gene: TRBV25-1

CDR3aa: CASSLGGGYHNEQFF
j_gene: TRBJ2-1
v_gene: TRBV28

CDR3aa: CASRSGTYGYTF
j_gene: TRBJ1-2
v_gene: TRBV19

CDR3aa: CSADTGTGNEKLFF
j_gene: TRBJ1-4
v_gene: TRBV29-1

CDR3aa: CASSQGWENTEAFF
j_gene: TRBJ1-1
v_gene: TRBV4-2

CDR3aa: CASSTASGSVDEQFF
j_gene: TRBJ2-1
v_gene: TRBV19

CDR3aa: CATSSDRGQGTEAFF
j_gene: TRBJ1-1
v_gene: TRBV15

CDR3aa: CASSSGTGVYEQYF
j_gene: TRBJ2-7
v_gene: TRBV5-1

CDR3aa: CASSLELAGSMGQYF
j_gene: TRBJ2-7
v_gene: TRBV7-2

CDR3aa: CAISEDRVNVLTF
j_gene: TRBJ2-6
v_gene: TRBV10-3

CDR3aa: CATSDGRSGWKQPQHF
j_gene: TRBJ1-5
v_gene: TRBV24-1

CDR3aa: CASSYTGDGELFF
j_gene: TRBJ2-2
v_gene: TRBV2

CDR3aa: CASSLAPRDREHGYTF
j_gene: TRBJ1-2
v_gene: TRBV5-1

CDR3aa: CASSSSGAYEQYF
j_gene: TRBJ2-7
v_gene: TRBV13

CDR3aa: CASSQDGHPKGSPLHF
j_gene: TRBJ1-6
v_gene: TRBV3-1/TRBV3-2

CDR3aa: CASSVAGRDTQYF
j_gene: TRBJ2-3
v_gene: TRBV12-3/TRBV12-4

CDR3aa: CAISGSQGATYEQYF
j_gene: TRBJ2-7
v_gene: TRBV10-3

CDR3aa: CASSLRRNQPQHF
j_gene: TRBJ1-5
v_gene: TRBV5-8

CDR3aa: CASSLSGLAGTYEQYF
j_gene: TRBJ2-7
v_gene: TRBV27

CDR3aa: CASSRGVVETQYF
j_gene: TRBJ2-5
v_gene: TRBV12-3/TRBV12-4

CDR3aa: CASSPPNLQETQYF
j_gene: TRBJ2-5
v_gene: TRBV18

CDR3aa: CSARGEETQYF
j_gene: TRBJ2-5
v_gene: TRBV20-1

CDR3aa: CASSLQGRTEAFF
j_gene: TRBJ1-1
v_gene: TRBV27

CDR3aa: CASSSWGMETQYF
j_gene: TRBJ2-5
v_gene: TRBV5-1

CDR3aa: CASSLQGPYEQYF
j_gene: TRBJ2-7
v_gene: TRBV19

CDR3aa: CASSFSHGGPTRGSDEQFF
j_gene: TRBJ2-1
v_gene: TRBV28

CDR3aa: CASSPELWTEAFF
j_gene: TRBJ1-1
v_gene: TRBV7-2

CDR3aa: CASSLTGLAGNTIYF
j_gene: TRBJ1-3
v_gene: TRBV7-3

CDR3aa: CASSDRTENNEQFF
j_gene: TRBJ2-1
v_gene: TRBV6-1

CDR3aa: CASRTPQGRGYTF
j_gene: TRBJ1-2
v_gene: TRBV28

CDR3aa: CASSYGTGTTGELFF
j_gene: TRBJ2-2
v_gene: TRBV5-1

CDR3aa: CASSLLGDTIYF
j_gene: TRBJ1-3
v_gene: TRBV28